This TCR beta chain appears in the sequencing data of a study of cytomegalovirus exposure and HLA in healthy donors listed by TCRdb under 2017. For the wider study: An earlier analysis of roughly 610 of the donors reported roughly 300 Gb of sequence data and about 120 million unique TCR beta sequences obtained from about 179 million T cells. An early release that covered fewer than 750 HLA-typed donors contained about 300 gigabases of sequencing data and 75 million to 100 million unique TCR sequences. Of the roughly 400 genotyped donors, 81% fell in the genetic ancestry cluster associated with self-reported Caucasian donors. The aim of the study was to test whether cataloging public T cell receptors could identify signatures of past pathogen exposure. The study profiled the T cell repertoires of 666 subjects by immunosequencing and related them to cytomegalovirus serostatus. In addition to the first cohort of around 670 subjects, a separate validation cohort of about 120 different subjects was used. The study combined high-throughput TCR immunosequencing, statistical association of individual TCRs with disease status, and machine learning to predict cytomegalovirus infection status. In a later analysis, previously published TCR beta repertoires from about 670 donors were re-analyzed and high-resolution HLA genotyping was added so that TCR occurrence patterns could be studied. Rather than using new phenotypic data, the later analysis identified candidate immune exposures from TCR beta sequences and from how often those sequences occurred across donors. In an earlier analysis of over 550 of the donors, high-throughput TCR beta sequencing was used to judge whether each TCR beta V gene segment behaved as functional or pseudogenic. Donor age, sex, ethnicity and CMV serostatus were compiled together with the repertoire data. A later genetic analysis took genome-wide SNP genotypes for about three fifths of the roughly 700 donors and used that subset as a discovery cohort. All discovery cohort repertoires had been generated on a single sequencing platform. HLA typing covered class I and class II loci at four-digit resolution. Typing coverage varied by locus: about 629-630 donors for A, B, C, DRB1 and DQB1; 500 to 550 for DQA1; over 600 for DPA1; more than 450 for DPB1. Several DR-DQ haplotypes were handled as single units for association and clustering because linkage in the cohort was strong. Among some 410 genotyped donors of the cohort, an average of about 240,000 unique TCR beta nucleotide sequences were sequenced per donor, approximately 20% of them non-productive. Broad study findings and their caveats: Roughly uniform sequencing depth across donors was assumed in presence/absence analyses, although this assumption may not hold. A later analysis reported that several top co-occurrence clusters appeared linked to parvovirus B19, influenza, CMV and Epstein-Barr virus. Three of the identified cytomegalovirus-associated TCR beta chains were confirmed in vitro to be specific for cytomegalovirus antigens. Cytomegalovirus status was reported to be diagnosed by the classifier with high specificity and sensitivity in both the original and validation cohorts. According to the authors, the approach could potentially be generalized to other disease states and immunological phenotypes. In a later analysis, HLA-associated TCR beta chains showed more clonal expansion and lower generation probabilities than non-associated chains that were equally common. A further reported finding was that TCR beta sequences accurately predicted the HLA-A and HLA-B alleles for most subjects in the first cohort. In a later analysis, some 18,000 TCR beta sequences were associated with specific HLA alleles at a false discovery rate of 0.05. A group of highly shared sequence variants was considered likely to be a technical artifact of the sequencing pipeline. According to a later analysis, TCR association rates differed among HLA loci, with DRB1 alleles showing the most associated TCRs and HLA-C alleles showing the fewest. Seventeen rarely observed V segments, including chromosome 9 orphons, were excluded from the earlier analysis of approximately 600 of the donors because counts were too low. Most TCR sequences were seen in very few donors, while some public TCRs were found in many individuals. Because the 87-base-pair reads could not distinguish some IMGT-functional V segments, including TRBV6-2 and TRBV6-3, those segments were excluded. Strong co-occurrence of HLA alleles, especially DR and DQ, made assigning TCR associations to individual alleles difficult. A later genetic analysis associated a missense DCLRE1C variant with V-gene and J-gene trimming of TCR beta chains, and an independent cohort replicated the association. The study listed 150 to 200 TCR beta chains as associated with cytomegalovirus. Correlated functional status among segregating V segments might reflect linkage disequilibrium, but an unknown experimental factor could not be ruled out. According to a later genetic analysis, donors in an Asian-associated ancestry cluster had fewer N-insertions in productive TCRs than the roughly 660-donor mean. A later analysis found that most CMV-associated TCR beta chains appeared HLA-restricted, with HLA associations seemingly driven largely by CMV exposure. For the cohort, immune exposure information was limited to CMV serostatus. In this cohort, only TCR beta chains were sequenced, and detectable features were limited by the absence of alpha or paired-chain data. Because HLA typing was unavailable for some donors at each locus, only the typed subset was used in association tests. Broadly in line with IMGT annotations, most TCR beta V segments showed up in productive rearrangements about 87% or about 30% of the time in an earlier analysis of roughly 590 of the donors.

The cohort comprised 550 to 700 healthy bone marrow donors. At the time of sampling, every cohort member was nominally healthy, though immune exposures that went unrecorded were likely present. The donor tested CMV seropositive and was one of the 289 seropositive cohort members. Every donor gave a peripheral blood sample, and the peripheral blood mononuclear cells from that sample were used for TCR beta sequencing. Genomic DNA was extracted from the blood cell samples with the Qiagen DNeasy Blood Extraction Kit. Libraries were constructed by the immunoSEQ multiplex PCR assay. A mixture of 60 forward primers for TCR Vbeta segments and 13 reverse primers for TCR Jbeta segments was used in the multiplex PCR. The CDR3 region of rearranged TCR beta genes was amplified from genomic DNA by a multiplex PCR assay. On the Illumina HiSeq System, the amplified TCR beta libraries were sequenced as 87-base-pair reads. In the authors' own workflow: In a later analysis, 80 million or so unique TCR beta chains were counted across the 690 or so repertoires, and around 11 million of these chains were shared by at least two donors. Raw reads were error-corrected and collapsed into unique sequences with a nearest-neighbor algorithm that merged closely related sequences to remove PCR and sequencing errors. Alignment of CDR3 sequences to IMGT reference sequences was used to assign V, D and J gene segments. Each retained sequence needed at least a six-nucleotide match to both a V gene segment and a J gene segment. A rearrangement was called productive if the CDR3 had no stop codons and remained in frame with V and J, and every other rearrangement was called non-productive. Following IMGT convention, CDR3 was defined as the stretch from the second conserved V-encoded cysteine to the conserved J-encoded phenylalanine. The earlier analysis of about 530 of the donors excluded any sequence lacking an unambiguous match to a single V gene segment. In an earlier analysis of 587 of the donors, a V segment was called functional when productive rearrangements were above 56.7%, and segregating when the standard deviation between donors exceeded 5%. A statistical classification framework was built to diagnose cytomegalovirus status from the catalog of TCR beta chain sequences. V and J gene assignment, in a later analysis, came from comparing TCR nucleotide sequences with IMGT/GENE-DB human TR gene sequences. A later analysis assigned CDR3 sequences and most-parsimonious VDJ recombination scenarios with the TCRdist pipeline. In a later analysis, each TCR beta chain was defined by its CDR3 amino acid sequence together with its V-gene family, and reads lacking a unique V-gene family were excluded. A later analysis removed 450 to 600 highly shared, low-generation-probability nucleotide sequences to deal with suspected cross-contamination and a sequencing artifact. For each public chain, a later analysis derived a clonal expansion index from normalized ranks of inferred template counts within each repertoire. Generation probabilities in a later analysis came from a VDJ recombination model fitted to out-of-frame rearrangements, and those results were checked against IGoR. Hypergeometric tests were used in a later analysis to score TCR-TCR, TCR-HLA and TCR-CMV co-occurrence, with a repertoire-size bias correction applied to the TCR pairs. A later analysis estimated false discovery rates by permuting HLA or CMV assignments 20 times. A later analysis grouped co-occurring TCRs with DBSCAN, adding TCRdist sequence similarity when clustering within HLA-allele-positive subsets. Repertoires with fewer than 30,000 or more than 120,000 public chains, plus five repertoires with anomalous nucleotide sharing, were excluded from co-occurrence clustering. This immuneACCESS table, as held by TCRdb, lists in-frame sequences with V and J called but not all clones. Of the missing ones, under half trace to an unresolved V gene in checked studies; the others have no known cause. That table supplies the V and J calls and clone size; D and trimming were determined from the DNA. This specimen's table enumerates over 100,000 clones. In total, the top ten clones hold 1.5% to 2% of the sample.

About this clone itself: Its antigen is not yet known.

Trimming at the junction amounts to 7 bases on V and 4 bases on J, and the germline ends lie 15 bases apart. Reading the germline V gene (reference sequence) gives CDR1 MNHEY and CDR2 SMNVEV. From its cysteine to its phenylalanine, the CDR3 spans 14 amino acids. Kept here is only the CDR3 DNA, which spans 42 bases and is read in frame from base 1. The chain is encoded by TRBV27 joined to TRBJ2-3, with a weak D call of TRBD1 (5 bases match). The source of this sequence is a woman aged 40 to 50 in good health and CMV-seropositive. Sequenced sample: PBMCs. Here the CDR3 is given as CASTELGPSDTQYF. The nucleotides read TGTGCCAGCACGGAACTGGGGCCGTCAGATACGCAGTATTTT.